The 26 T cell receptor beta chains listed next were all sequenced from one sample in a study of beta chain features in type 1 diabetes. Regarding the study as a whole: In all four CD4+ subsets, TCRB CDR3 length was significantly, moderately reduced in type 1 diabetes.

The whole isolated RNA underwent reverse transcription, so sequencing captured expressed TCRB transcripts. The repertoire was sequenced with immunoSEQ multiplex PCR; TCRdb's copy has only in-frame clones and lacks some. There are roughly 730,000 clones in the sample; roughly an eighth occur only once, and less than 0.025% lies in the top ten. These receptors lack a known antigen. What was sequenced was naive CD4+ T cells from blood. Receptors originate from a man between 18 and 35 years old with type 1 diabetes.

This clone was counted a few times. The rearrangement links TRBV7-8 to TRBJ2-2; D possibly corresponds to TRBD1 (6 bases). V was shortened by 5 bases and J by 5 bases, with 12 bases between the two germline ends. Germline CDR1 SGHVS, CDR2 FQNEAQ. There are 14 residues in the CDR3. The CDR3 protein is CASSRDTGTGELFF. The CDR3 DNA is TGTGCCAGCAGCCGTGATACAGGGACCGGGGAGCTGTTTTTT.

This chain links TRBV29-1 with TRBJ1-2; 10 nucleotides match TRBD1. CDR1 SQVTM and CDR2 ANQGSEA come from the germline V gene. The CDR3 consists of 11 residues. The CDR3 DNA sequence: TGCAGGGGACAGGGGAACTATGGCTACACCTTC. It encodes CRGQGNYGYTF.

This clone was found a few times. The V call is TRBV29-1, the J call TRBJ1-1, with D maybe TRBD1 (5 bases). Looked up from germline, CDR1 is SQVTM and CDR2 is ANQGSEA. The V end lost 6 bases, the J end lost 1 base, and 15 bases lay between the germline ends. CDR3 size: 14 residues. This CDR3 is CSVTAATTNTEAFF. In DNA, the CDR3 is TGCAGCGTGACAGCGGCAACGACGAACACTGAAGCTTTCTTT.

CDR3 protein: CASIDRRAEAFF. Written as DNA, the CDR3 is TGTGCCAGCATCGACAGGAGAGCTGAAGCTTTCTTT. The chain joins TRBV11-2 to TRBJ1-1; tentative D call: TRBD1 (6 bases). Germline V CDR1 and CDR2: SGHAT, FQNNGV. V lost 7 bases, J lost 6 bases, and 12 bases lay in between. This CDR3 is 12 amino acids long.

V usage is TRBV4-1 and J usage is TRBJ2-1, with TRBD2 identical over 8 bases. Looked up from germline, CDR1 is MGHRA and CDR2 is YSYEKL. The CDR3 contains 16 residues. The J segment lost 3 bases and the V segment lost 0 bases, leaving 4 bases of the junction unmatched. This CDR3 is CASSQDQGLDYNEQFF. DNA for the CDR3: TGCGCCAGCAGCCAAGATCAGGGACTAGACTACAATGAGCAGTTCTTC.

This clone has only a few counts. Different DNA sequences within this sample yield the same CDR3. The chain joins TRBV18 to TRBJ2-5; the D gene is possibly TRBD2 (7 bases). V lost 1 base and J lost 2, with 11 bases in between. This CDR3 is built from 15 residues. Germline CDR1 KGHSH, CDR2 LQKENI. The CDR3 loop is CASSPLAGAQETQYF. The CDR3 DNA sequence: TGTGCCAGCTCACCACTGGCGGGGGCTCAAGAGACCCAGTACTTC.

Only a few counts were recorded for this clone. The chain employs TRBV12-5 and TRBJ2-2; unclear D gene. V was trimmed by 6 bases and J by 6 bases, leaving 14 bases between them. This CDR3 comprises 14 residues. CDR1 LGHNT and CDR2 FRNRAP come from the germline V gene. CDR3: CASGLTGWAGELFF. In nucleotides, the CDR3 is TGTGCTAGTGGGTTAACCGGGTGGGCCGGGGAGCTGTTTTTT.

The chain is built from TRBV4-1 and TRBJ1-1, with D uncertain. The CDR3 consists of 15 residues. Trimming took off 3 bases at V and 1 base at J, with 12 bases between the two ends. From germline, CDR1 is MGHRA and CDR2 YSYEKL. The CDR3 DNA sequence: TGCGCCAGCAGCCAGTCTACAGTTGAGAACACTGAAGCTTTCTTT. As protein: CASSQSTVENTEAFF.

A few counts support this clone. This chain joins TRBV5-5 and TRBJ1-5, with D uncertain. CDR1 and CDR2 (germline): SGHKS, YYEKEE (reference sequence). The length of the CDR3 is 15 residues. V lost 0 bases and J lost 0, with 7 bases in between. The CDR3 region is CASSLGQPSNQPQHF. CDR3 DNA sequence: TGTGCCAGCAGCTTGGGGCAACCTAGCAATCAGCCCCAGCATTTT.

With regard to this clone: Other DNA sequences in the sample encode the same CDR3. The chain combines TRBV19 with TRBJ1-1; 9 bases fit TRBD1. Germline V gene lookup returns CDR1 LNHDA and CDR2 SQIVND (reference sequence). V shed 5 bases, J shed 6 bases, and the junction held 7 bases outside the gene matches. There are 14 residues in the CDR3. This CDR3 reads CASSPGQGRPEAFF. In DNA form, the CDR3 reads TGTGCCAGTAGTCCGGGACAGGGTAGGCCTGAAGCTTTCTTT.

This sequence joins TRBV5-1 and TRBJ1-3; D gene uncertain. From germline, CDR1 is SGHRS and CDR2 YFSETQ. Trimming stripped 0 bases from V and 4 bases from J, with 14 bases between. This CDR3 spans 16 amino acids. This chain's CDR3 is CASSLEPLGTGNTIYF. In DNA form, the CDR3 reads TGCGCCAGCAGCTTGGAGCCCTTGGGAACGGGAAACACCATATATTTT.

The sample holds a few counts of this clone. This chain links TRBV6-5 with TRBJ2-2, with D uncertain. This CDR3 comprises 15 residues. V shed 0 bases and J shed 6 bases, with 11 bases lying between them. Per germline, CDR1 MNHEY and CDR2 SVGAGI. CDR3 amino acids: CASSYSSSPSGELFF. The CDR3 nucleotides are TGTGCCAGCAGTTACTCAAGCAGCCCCTCCGGGGAGCTGTTTTTT.

CDR3 bases: TGCGCCAGCAGCTTGGGTTCGACGGGCGGGGAGCTGTTTTTT. This encodes CASSLGSTGGELFF. This chain uses TRBV5-1 with TRBJ2-2; D gene ambiguous. V lost 0 bases, J lost 7 bases, and 10 bases lay in between. The CDR3 has 14 amino acids. Germline CDR1 SGHRS, CDR2 YFSETQ. Looking up the rest from reference TRBV5-1 and TRBJ2-2 gives the full variable domain: KAGVTQTPRYLIKTRGQQVTLSCSPISGHRSVSWYQQTPGQGLQFLFEYFSETQRNKGNFPGRFSGRQFSNSRSEMNVSTLELGDSALYLCASSLGSTGGELFFGEGSRLTVL.

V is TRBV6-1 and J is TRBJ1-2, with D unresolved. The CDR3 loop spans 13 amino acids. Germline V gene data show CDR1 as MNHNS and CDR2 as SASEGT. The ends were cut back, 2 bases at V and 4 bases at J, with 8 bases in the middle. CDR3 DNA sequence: TGTGCCAGCAGTGAAAACAGATTCTATGGCTACACCTTC. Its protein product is CASSENRFYGYTF.

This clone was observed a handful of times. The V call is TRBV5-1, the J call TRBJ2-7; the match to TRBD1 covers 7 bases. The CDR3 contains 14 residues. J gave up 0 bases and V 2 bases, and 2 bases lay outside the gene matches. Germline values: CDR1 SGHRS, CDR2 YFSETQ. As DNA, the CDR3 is TGCGCCAGCAGCTTTTGGGACAGCTCCTACGAGCAGTACTTC. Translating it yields CASSFWDSSYEQYF. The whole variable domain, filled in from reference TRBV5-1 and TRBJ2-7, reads KAGVTQTPRYLIKTRGQQVTLSCSPISGHRSVSWYQQTPGQGLQFLFEYFSETQRNKGNFPGRFSGRQFSNSRSEMNVSTLELGDSALYLCASSFWDSSYEQYFGPGTRLTVT.

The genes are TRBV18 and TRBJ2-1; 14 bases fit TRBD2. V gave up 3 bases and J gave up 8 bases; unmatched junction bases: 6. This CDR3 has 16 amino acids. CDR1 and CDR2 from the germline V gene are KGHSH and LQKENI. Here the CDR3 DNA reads TGTGCCAGCTCACCCCGACTAGCGGGGGGGCAGGATGAGCAGTTCTTC. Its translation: CASSPRLAGGQDEQFF.

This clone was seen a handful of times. In DNA, the CDR3 is TGTGCCAGCAGTTCAGGGGCACAAGCTAACTATGGCTACACCTTC. Translation: CASSSGAQANYGYTF. The J gene is TRBJ1-2, the V gene TRBV28; TRBD1 is a possible D gene (6 bases). Trimming shortened V by 4 bases and J by 0 bases, and 12 bases separated the two germline ends. Germline V gives CDR1 MDHEN, CDR2 SYDVKM. The CDR3 loop spans 15 amino acids.

For the CDR3, the DNA is TGTGCCAGCAGACGGGACAGGGACTACAATGAGCAGTTCTTC. Its protein is CASRRDRDYNEQFF. The chain joins TRBV6-5 to TRBJ2-1, with TRBD1 matching over 9 bases. Germline V gene sequence: CDR1 MNHEY, CDR2 SVGAGI. The CDR3 loop spans 14 amino acids. Trimming cost V 6 bases and J 3 bases; bases outside gene matches: 3.

The CDR3 is CASSLDRGDQPQHF. CDR3 in DNA: TGCGCCAGCAGCTTGGACAGAGGTGACCAGCCCCAGCATTTT. The chain combines TRBV5-1 with TRBJ1-5; D gene uncertain. The CDR3 length is 14 residues. Germline values: CDR1 SGHRS, CDR2 YFSETQ. Trimming cost V 0 bases and J 7 bases, with 11 bases left between them.

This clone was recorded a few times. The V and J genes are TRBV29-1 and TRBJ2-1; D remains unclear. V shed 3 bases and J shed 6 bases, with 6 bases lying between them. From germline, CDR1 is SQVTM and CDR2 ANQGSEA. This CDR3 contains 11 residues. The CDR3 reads CSVDRTNEQFF. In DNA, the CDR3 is TGCAGCGTTGATAGAACCAATGAGCAGTTCTTC.

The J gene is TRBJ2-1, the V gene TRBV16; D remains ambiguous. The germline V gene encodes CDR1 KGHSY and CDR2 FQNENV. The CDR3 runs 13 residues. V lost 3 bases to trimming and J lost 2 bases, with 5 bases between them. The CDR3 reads CASSQGTYNEQFF. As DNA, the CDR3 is TGTGCCAGCAGCCAGGGCACCTACAATGAGCAGTTCTTC.

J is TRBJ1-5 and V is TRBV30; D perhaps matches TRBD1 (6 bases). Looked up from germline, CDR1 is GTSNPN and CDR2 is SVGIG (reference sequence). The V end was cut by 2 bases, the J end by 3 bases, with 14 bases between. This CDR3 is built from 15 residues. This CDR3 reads CAWSPPTGINQPQHF. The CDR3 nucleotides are TGTGCCTGGAGTCCCCCGACAGGTATCAATCAGCCCCAGCATTTT.

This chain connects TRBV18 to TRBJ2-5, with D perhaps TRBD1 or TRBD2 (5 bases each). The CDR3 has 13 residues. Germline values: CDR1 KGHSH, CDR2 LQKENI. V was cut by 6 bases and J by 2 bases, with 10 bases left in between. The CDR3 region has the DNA TGTGCCAGCTCCGCCGGGACGCAAGAGACCCAGTACTTC. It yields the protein CASSAGTQETQYF.

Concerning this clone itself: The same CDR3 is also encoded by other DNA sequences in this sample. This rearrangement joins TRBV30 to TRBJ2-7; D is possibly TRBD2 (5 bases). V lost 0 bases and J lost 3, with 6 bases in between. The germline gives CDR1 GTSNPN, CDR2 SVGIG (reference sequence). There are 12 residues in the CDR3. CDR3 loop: CAWSVSGYEQYF. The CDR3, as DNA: TGTGCCTGGAGTGTAAGCGGCTACGAGCAGTACTTC.

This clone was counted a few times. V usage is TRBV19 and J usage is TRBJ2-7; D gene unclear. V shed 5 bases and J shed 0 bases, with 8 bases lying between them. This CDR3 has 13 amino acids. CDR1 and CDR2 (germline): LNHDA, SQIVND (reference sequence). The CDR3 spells CASSRTSSYEQYF. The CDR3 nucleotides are TGTGCCAGTAGTCGGACCAGCTCCTACGAGCAGTACTTC. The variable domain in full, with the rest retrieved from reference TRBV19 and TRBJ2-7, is DGGITQSPKYLFRKEGQNVTLSCEQNLNHDAMYWYRQDPGQGLRLIYYSQIVNDFQKGDIAEGYSVSREKKESFPLTVTSAQKNPTAFYLCASSRTSSYEQYFGPGTRLTVT.

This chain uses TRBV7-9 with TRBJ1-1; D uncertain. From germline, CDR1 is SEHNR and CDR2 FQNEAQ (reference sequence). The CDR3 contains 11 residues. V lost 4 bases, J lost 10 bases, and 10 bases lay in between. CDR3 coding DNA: TGTGCCAGCAGCTCCCAGGACCGAGCTTTCTTT. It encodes CASSSQDRAFF.